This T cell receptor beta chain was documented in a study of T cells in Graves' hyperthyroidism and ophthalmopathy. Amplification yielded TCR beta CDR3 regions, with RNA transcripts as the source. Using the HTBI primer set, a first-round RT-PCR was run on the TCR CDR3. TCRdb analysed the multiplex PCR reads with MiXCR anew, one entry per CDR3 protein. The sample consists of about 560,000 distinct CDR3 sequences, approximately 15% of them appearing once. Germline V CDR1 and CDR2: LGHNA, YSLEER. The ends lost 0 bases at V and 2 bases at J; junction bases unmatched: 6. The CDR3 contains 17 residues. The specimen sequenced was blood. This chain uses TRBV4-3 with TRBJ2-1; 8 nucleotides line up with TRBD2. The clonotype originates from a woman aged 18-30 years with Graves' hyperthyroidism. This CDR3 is CASSQDGRRGAYNEQFF. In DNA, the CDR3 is TGCGCCAGCAGCCAAGATGGGCGGCGGGGGGCCTACAATGAGCAGTTCTTC.